The 30 T cell receptor beta chains given below trace back to one sample, sequenced in a study of memory CD4+ T cells and cytomegalovirus serostatus. Clones were sequenced by immunoSEQ multiplex PCR, and TCRdb holds only the in-frame ones, with some missing. This sample carries roughly 48,000 clones, about three quarters of them seen once, and the ten largest clones take around 1.5%. Single viable CD3+CD4+CD8-CD45RO+ cells were sorted as the memory CD4+ T cells. The sequencing input was memory CD4+ T cells from blood. The origin of the receptors is an adult in good health and CMV-seropositive.

The sample holds a few counts of this clone. This chain links TRBV2 with TRBJ1-2, with 8 positions matching TRBD1. V dropped 6 bases and J dropped 4; count of bases not matched to a gene: 7. The CDR3 covers 14 residues. Germline values: CDR1 SNHLY, CDR2 FYNNEI. Written as DNA, the CDR3 is TGTGCCAGCAGCACCGAGACAGGGGTCTATGGCTACACCTTC. It yields the protein CASSTETGVYGYTF. The full variable domain, completed using reference TRBV2 and TRBJ1-2, is EPEVTQTPSHQVTQMGQEVILRCVPISNHLYFYWYRQILGQKVEFLVSFYNNEISEKSEIFDDQFSVERPDGSNFTLKIRSTKLEDSAMYFCASSTETGVYGYTFGSGTRLTVV.

The CDR3 reads CATSRGQYTSTDTQYF. The CDR3 region has the DNA TGTGCCACCAGCAGAGGACAGTACACTAGCACAGATACGCAGTATTTT. The J gene is TRBJ2-3, the V gene TRBV15; D perhaps matches TRBD1 (5 bases). There are 16 residues in the CDR3. CDR1 LNHNV and CDR2 YYDKDF come from the germline V gene (reference sequence). Trimming shortened V by 1 base and J by 0 bases, and 11 bases separated the two germline ends.

This sequence joins TRBV2 and TRBJ2-4, with 10 nucleotides matching TRBD2. V gave up 6 bases and J gave up 8 bases; unmatched junction bases: 4. The V gene's germline CDR1 is SNHLY and CDR2 FYNNEI. This CDR3 contains 13 residues. CDR3 loop: CASSLAGADIQYF. The CDR3 DNA follows: TGTGCCAGCAGCCTAGCGGGAGCGGACATTCAGTACTTC.

The CDR3 loop is CASSQDWNYEQYF. DNA of the CDR3: TGCGCCAGCAGCCAAGACTGGAACTACGAGCAGTACTTC. The chain couples TRBV4-3 to TRBJ2-7; the D is unclear. This CDR3 comprises 13 residues. V lost 0 bases to trimming and J lost 3 bases, with 6 bases between them. CDR1 and CDR2 (germline): LGHNA, YSLEER.

The chain couples TRBV5-1 to TRBJ2-1; no firm D call. Trimming took 4 bases from V and 0 from J, leaving 17 bases between them. The CDR3 extends over 17 amino acids. The germline V gene has CDR1 SGHRS and CDR2 YFSETQ. For the CDR3, the DNA is TGCGCCAGCAGCCCCACCGGGCAGAAGAGCTCCTACAATGAGCAGTTCTTC. It encodes CASSPTGQKSSYNEQFF.

V and J are TRBV12-5 and TRBJ1-1; D remains ambiguous. Germline CDR1 is LGHNT and CDR2 is FRNRAP. The CDR3 is 12 residues long. V lost 0 bases and J lost 8, with 7 bases in between. The DNA of the CDR3 is TGTGCTAGTGGTTTGGTAGAGGGAGAAGCTTTCTTT. Its protein is CASGLVEGEAFF.

This clone was recorded only once. The chain has TRBV4-1 and TRBJ1-1, with 7 bases matching TRBD1. The CDR3 covers 14 residues. Germline values: CDR1 MGHRA, CDR2 YSYEKL. The V and J ends lost 1 base and 7 bases, in that order; junction bases with no gene match: 6. CDR3 in DNA: TGCGCCAGCAGCCAAGTTTTCCGGGACAGTGAAGCTTTCTTT. Translated: CASSQVFRDSEAFF.

V and J are TRBV5-4 and TRBJ2-3; tentative D call: TRBD1 (5 bases). CDR3 length equals 17 residues. Trimming stripped 4 bases from V and 3 bases from J, with 21 bases between. Per germline, CDR1 SGHNT and CDR2 YYREEE (reference sequence). CDR3 region: CASSPGHSRWLTDTQYF. CDR3 DNA: TGTGCCAGCAGCCCCGGACATTCTCGCTGGCTGACAGATACGCAGTATTTT.

This chain connects TRBV7-8 to TRBJ2-1; 8 positions match TRBD2. The germline V gene encodes CDR1 SGHVS and CDR2 FQNEAQ. V was pared by 6 bases and J by 0 bases, with 7 bases of the junction left unmatched. This CDR3 comprises 16 residues. The CDR3 spells CASSSIAGFSYNEQFF. CDR3 nucleotide sequence: TGTGCCAGCAGTTCCATAGCGGGGTTCTCCTACAATGAGCAGTTCTTC.

The J gene is TRBJ2-1, the V gene TRBV25-1; a weak D match, TRBD2 (6 bases). CDR1 and CDR2 from the germline V gene are MGHDK and SYGVNS. The CDR3 totals 12 residues. Trimming stripped 2 bases from V and 15 bases from J, with 14 bases between. The CDR3 loop reads CASSEPTSRLFF. In DNA, the CDR3 is TGTGCCAGCAGTGAACCGACTAGTCGTCTGTTCTTC.

The J gene is TRBJ2-5, the V gene TRBV9; 10 bases align to TRBD2. The CDR3 runs 16 residues. The V gene's germline CDR1 is SGDLS and CDR2 YYNGEE. Trimming removed 3 bases from V and 5 bases from J; junction bases left unmatched: 10. Here the CDR3 reads CASSGAPAGGPETQYF. CDR3 in DNA: TGTGCCAGCAGCGGGGCCCCAGCGGGGGGGCCGGAGACCCAGTACTTC.

The chain recombines TRBV6-1 with TRBJ1-3; 9 bases line up with TRBD1. Germline trimming cut 4 bases from V and 2 bases from J; bases unmatched to any gene: 3. CDR3 length: 15 amino acids. The germline V gene encodes CDR1 MNHNS and CDR2 SASEGT. CDR3 in DNA: TGTGCCAGCAGTGCAAGGACAGGGGCTGGAAACACCATATATTTT. This sequence encodes CASSARTGAGNTIYF.

This clone occurred a few times. This chain joins TRBV30 and TRBJ1-2; perhaps TRBD1 as D (6 bases). The V end was cut by 3 bases, the J end by 5 bases, with 10 bases between. From germline, CDR1 is GTSNPN and CDR2 SVGIG (reference sequence). This CDR3 spans 12 amino acids. In DNA form, the CDR3 reads TGTGCCTGGAGGCCAGGGGAGTATGGCTACACCTTC. This sequence encodes CAWRPGEYGYTF.

This clone came up a few times. This chain links TRBV5-4 with TRBJ2-5; tentatively, D is TRBD1 (6 bases). CDR1 is SGHNT, CDR2 YYREEE, per germline (reference sequence). The CDR3 extends over 14 amino acids. Trimming took off 3 bases at V and 1 base at J, with 10 bases between the two ends. The CDR3 region is CASSSGQLQETQYF. CDR3 bases: TGTGCCAGCAGCTCGGGACAACTCCAAGAGACCCAGTACTTC.

This chain links TRBV5-6 with TRBJ1-2; possibly TRBD1 for D (5 bases). This CDR3 region has 14 residues. Germline CDR1 is SGHDT and CDR2 is YYEEEE. The ends were cut back, 4 bases at V and 3 bases at J, with 13 bases in the middle. CDR3 coding DNA: TGTGCCAGCAGCCCGGTGGGGGTGTACTATGGCTACACCTTC. Its protein is CASSPVGVYYGYTF.

This clone is medium-sized in the sample. In DNA, the CDR3 is TGTGCCTGGAGCGACAACACCGGGGAGCTGTTTTTT. The encoded protein is CAWSDNTGELFF. V and J are TRBV30 and TRBJ2-2; D uncertain. Germline V lookup: CDR1 GTSNPN, CDR2 SVGIG (reference sequence). The CDR3 loop spans 12 amino acids. Between the trimmed V and J ends, which lost 3 bases and 2 bases, there was a span of 4 bases.

V gene TRBV11-2 combines with J gene TRBJ1-5; D is unresolved. The CDR3 extends over 15 amino acids. Germline assignment: CDR1 SGHAT and CDR2 FQNNGV. Trimming shortened V by 1 base and J by 0 bases, and 7 bases separated the two germline ends. The CDR3 loop is CASSLAGYSNQPQHF. CDR3 bases: TGTGCCAGCAGCTTAGCAGGATATAGCAATCAGCCCCAGCATTTT.

The chain joins TRBV6-1 to TRBJ1-6; D call uncertain. This CDR3 has 11 amino acids. CDR1 and CDR2 from the germline V gene are MNHNS and SASEGT. V dropped 5 bases and J dropped 8 bases, with 4 bases sitting between them. The CDR3 loop is CASSYHSPLHF. CDR3 in DNA: TGTGCCAGCAGTTATCATTCACCCCTCCACTTT.

The V and J genes are TRBV6-6 and TRBJ2-7, with D perhaps matching TRBD1 or TRBD2 (5 bases each). V was clipped by 6 bases and J by 0 bases, with 15 bases between them. The CDR3 length is 15 residues. Germline V gene sequence: CDR1 MNHNY, CDR2 SVGAGI (reference sequence). In DNA, the CDR3 is TGTGCCAGCAGGACCCCGGGACGGCTCTCCTACGAGCAGTACTTC. Protein product: CASRTPGRLSYEQYF.

About this clone itself: The sample carries other DNA sequences with the same CDR3. This chain connects TRBV28 to TRBJ1-3, with D uncertain. V lost 5 bases and J lost 3, with 11 bases in between. This CDR3 region has 14 residues. Looked up from germline, CDR1 is MDHEN and CDR2 is SYDVKM. The CDR3 loop reads CASSPRGNGNTIYF. The CDR3 nucleotides read TGTGCCAGCAGTCCGCGGGGAAATGGAAACACCATATATTTT.

The V call is TRBV29-1, the J call TRBJ2-3; maybe TRBD1 (5 bases). CDR1 SQVTM and CDR2 ANQGSEA come from the germline V gene. Trimming stripped 5 bases from V and 6 bases from J, with 18 bases between. The CDR3 is 14 residues long. The CDR3 region is CSVKGLGVSDTQYF. The DNA for the CDR3 is TGCAGCGTTAAAGGGTTAGGGGTTTCGGATACGCAGTATTTT.

This chain uses TRBV21-1 with TRBJ2-3; the D call in the table, TRBD2, was not verified against the DNA. TRBV21-1 counts as a pseudogene. The CDR3 sequence is 17 residues long. In DNA form, the CDR3 reads TGTGCCAGCAGCAGAAAGCGGGGGCTCCCCTCCACTTCACCGCAGTATTTT. Translating it yields CASSRKRGLPSTSPQYF.

The chain employs TRBV2 and TRBJ2-1, with unresolved D. Trimming stripped 3 bases from V and 3 bases from J, with 12 bases between. The CDR3 has 15 residues. CDR1 and CDR2 from the germline V gene are SNHLY and FYNNEI. CDR3 loop: CASSDDPPLYNEQFF. The CDR3 DNA reads as TGTGCCAGCAGTGATGACCCCCCCCTCTACAATGAGCAGTTCTTC.

The rearrangement links TRBV28 to TRBJ2-7; D possibly corresponds to TRBD2 (6 bases). The germline V and J ends were trimmed by 5 bases and 0 bases, with 14 bases remaining between them. CDR3 size: 15 residues. Per the germline V gene, CDR1 is MDHEN and CDR2 is SYDVKM. CDR3 region: CASSPRGTSSYEQYF. In DNA, the CDR3 is TGTGCCAGCAGTCCACGGGGGACCAGCTCCTACGAGCAGTACTTC.

This sequence joins TRBV7-9 and TRBJ2-3, with a tentative D call TRBD2 (5 bases). Germline V CDR1 and CDR2: SEHNR, FQNEAQ (reference sequence). CDR3 length: 14 residues. Trimming took 4 bases from V and 0 from J, leaving 8 bases between them. The CDR3 nucleotides are TGTGCCAGCAGCTCGGGATTTAGCACAGATACGCAGTATTTT. This encodes CASSSGFSTDTQYF.

The chain has TRBV6-5 and TRBJ1-1; D gene unclear. Trimming stripped 8 bases from V and 2 bases from J, with 6 bases between. This CDR3 spans 11 amino acids. Germline CDR1 MNHEY, CDR2 SVGAGI. In DNA form, the CDR3 reads TGTGCCAGCGGTGGTAACACTGAAGCTTTCTTT. It specifies CASGGNTEAFF.

This chain uses TRBV19 with TRBJ2-1; 10 nucleotides align to TRBD1. V gave up 5 bases and J gave up 4 bases; unmatched junction bases: 5. The CDR3 is 15 amino acids. In germline, CDR1 is LNHDA, CDR2 SQIVND (reference sequence). DNA for the CDR3: TGTGCCAGTAGTTTGGGACAGGGGCCTTACAATGAGCAGTTCTTC. Translation gives CASSLGQGPYNEQFF.

This clone is medium-sized by share. J is TRBJ2-4 and V is TRBV6-5; D is ambiguous. This CDR3 is built from 14 residues. Looked up from germline, CDR1 is MNHEY and CDR2 is SVGAGI. With 6 bases removed from V and 1 base from J, the gap between germline ends came to 10 bases. CDR3 in amino acids: CASSPQSAKNIQYF. CDR3 sequence (DNA): TGTGCCAGCAGCCCCCAGTCTGCCAAAAACATTCAGTACTTC.

With respect to this clone: It is unclear where the CDR3 begins or ends on the DNA, so no DNA is shown, and the CDR3 is as TCRdb lists it. The rearrangement joins TRBV9 to TRBJ1-5. Per the germline V gene, CDR1 is SGDLS and CDR2 is YYNGEE. Including both end residues, the CDR3 is 16 amino acids long. The CDR3 loop is CASSVWRGKSNQPQHF.

This clone has only a few counts. The J gene is TRBJ2-7, the V gene TRBV10-3, with D possibly being TRBD2 (7 bases). The CDR3 has 12 amino acids. V shed 6 bases and J shed 6 bases, with 12 bases lying between them. The germline V gene has CDR1 ENHRY and CDR2 SYGVKD. In DNA, the CDR3 is TGTGCCATCAGCAGGGGAGGGAGCGAGCAGTACTTC. Its translation is CAISRGGSEQYF.